The following is a TCR beta chain sequence with its context. In the study's own analysis: For nucleated cells, counts were estimated from reference gene primer amplification. Repertoires were generated with immunoSEQ multiplex PCR, while TCRdb's copy carries only in-frame clones and drops some. That table furnishes V, J and clone size, whereas the DNA furnished D and trimming. Here the sample spans 250,000 to 300,000 clones, about nine tenths being singletons. This record comes from a study of blood T cell repertoires in COVID-19. Turning to the study itself: PBMCs, B-cell-depleted T cells, or T cells were the source of the cDNA or gDNA that made up the material.

The J segment lost 2 bases and the V segment lost 0 bases, leaving 5 bases of the junction unmatched. Germline loops: CDR1 SGHKS, CDR2 YYEKEE (reference sequence). The CDR3 covers 15 residues. This chain connects TRBV5-5 to TRBJ2-7; 7 bases line up with TRBD2. This receptor was obtained from a woman aged 45-59 years who had recovered from COVID-19. Sequencing input: peripheral blood. The CDR3 DNA sequence: TGTGCCAGCAGCTTGGCGTTCCGGGGGGCCTACGAGCAGTACTTC. This translates into CASSLAFRGAYEQYF.